One TCR beta chain is described in this entry. Its antigen remains unidentified. Triplicate approximately 280,000-cell sorts were made of each CD8+ T cell subset. The data stem from a study of CXCR3-negative and CXCR3-positive naive CD8 T cells. The wider study: Per-library TRB read counts averaged about 1.5 +/- 0.3 million, adding up to some 150 million in total. Study-wide findings and caveats: The TRB CDR3s that CXCR3-positive naive cells carried were more hydrophobic than those of CXCR3-negative naive cells. Memory CD8+ T cell repertoires were far less diverse than both naive subsets. In cryopreserved cells, CXCR3 expression partially decreased, and fresh PBMCs were used in most assays.

The CDR3 has 16 amino acids. Germline V lookup: CDR1 SQVTM, CDR2 ANQGSEA. It was by 5' RACE with UMI labels that the TRB cDNA libraries were prepared. TCRdb reanalyzed the 5' RACE reads and collapses them to one entry per CDR3 protein, without DNA. The sample has about 120,000 distinct CDR3 sequences. The clonotype was recovered from a human donor in good health. Some clones in this sample may be carry-over from other donors' samples. V usage is TRBV29-1 and J usage is TRBJ2-3; TCRdb reports TRBD1, a call that lacks DNA to check it against. The sample was naive CXCR3+ CD8+ T cells from blood. Subset given: CD45RO-CCR7+CD27+CD95- naive CD8+ T cells expressing CXCR3 (TNR3+). CDR3: CSVEDQKGFGTDTQYF.